The clone carrying this TCR beta chain was counted at least ten times. Using MiXCR, TCRdb re-called clones from the PCR reads. The sample consists of almost 70,000 clones, 13% to 15% of them appearing once. These data belong to a study of metastatic and nonmetastatic thyroid tumors. CDR1 is LGHNA, CDR2 YSLEER, per germline. The CDR3 runs to 16 residues. The germline V and J ends were trimmed by 0 bases and 2 bases, with 12 bases remaining between them. Treatment of any kind had been given to no patient before thyroid surgery. The chain is built from TRBV4-3 and TRBJ2-3; maybe TRBD1 (5 bases). This clonotype was obtained from a male donor with papillary thyroid cancer or a benign thyroid nodule (not recorded which). Some clones in this sample may be carry-over from other donors' samples. The sample consisted of blood. The CDR3 DNA sequence: TGCGCCAGCAGCCAAGATAGGGGCGGCTTCACAGATACGCAGTATTTT. It translates to CASSQDRGGFTDTQYF.